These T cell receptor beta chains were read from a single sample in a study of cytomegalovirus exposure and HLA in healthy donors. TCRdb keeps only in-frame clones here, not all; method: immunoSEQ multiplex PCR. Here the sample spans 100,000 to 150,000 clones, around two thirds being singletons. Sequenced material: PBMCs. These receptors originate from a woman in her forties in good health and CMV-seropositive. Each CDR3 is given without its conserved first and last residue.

cdr3_aa: ASSLQGAEVDTQY
cdr3_length: 13
j_call: TRBJ2-3
v_call: TRBV19

cdr3_aa: ASSLEQGSADTQY
cdr3_length: 13
j_call: TRBJ2-3
v_call: TRBV5-6

cdr3_aa: ASSDTGGQPQH
cdr3_length: 11
j_call: TRBJ1-5
v_call: TRBV6-1

cdr3_aa: ASSPLGGGSYNEQF
cdr3_length: 14
j_call: TRBJ2-1
v_call: TRBV28

cdr3_aa: ASSIGQGLNQPQH
cdr3_length: 13
j_call: TRBJ1-5
v_call: TRBV19

cdr3_aa: ASSSLGQGLNGYT
cdr3_length: 13
j_call: TRBJ1-2
v_call: TRBV6-5

cdr3_aa: ARRTGDETQY
cdr3_length: 10
j_call: TRBJ2-5
v_call: TRBV2

cdr3_aa: ASSWGGLGQQETQY
cdr3_length: 14
j_call: TRBJ2-5
v_call: TRBV5-1

cdr3_aa: ASSSGTSGCPYNEQF
cdr3_length: 15
j_call: TRBJ2-1
v_call: TRBV21-1

cdr3_aa: ASSLAGGAGMNTEAF
cdr3_length: 15
j_call: TRBJ1-1
v_call: TRBV5-1

cdr3_aa: AISDDPGGRFGNTIY
cdr3_length: 15
j_call: TRBJ1-3
v_call: TRBV10-3

cdr3_aa: ASSPPGGLEQF
cdr3_length: 11
j_call: TRBJ2-1
v_call: TRBV18

cdr3_aa: ASRGQTNTEAF
cdr3_length: 11
j_call: TRBJ1-1
v_call: TRBV5-1

cdr3_aa: ASSTPTPTSNTGELF
cdr3_length: 15
j_call: TRBJ2-2
v_call: TRBV27

cdr3_aa: ASYNSGNTIY
cdr3_length: 10
j_call: TRBJ1-3
v_call: TRBV6-1

cdr3_aa: ASSITSGGYNEQF
cdr3_length: 13
j_call: TRBJ2-1
v_call: TRBV7-3

cdr3_aa: ASSLAGGTSYNEQF
cdr3_length: 14
j_call: TRBJ2-1
v_call: TRBV5-1

cdr3_aa: ASSLGTGNTGELF
cdr3_length: 13
j_call: TRBJ2-2
v_call: TRBV5-1

cdr3_aa: ASSEGRGFGSGRAQEQY
cdr3_length: 17
j_call: TRBJ2-7
v_call: TRBV6-1

cdr3_aa: AISSSTKPNQPQH
cdr3_length: 13
j_call: TRBJ1-5
v_call: TRBV10-3

cdr3_aa: ASSQEASGTILYEQY
cdr3_length: 15
j_call: TRBJ2-7
v_call: TRBV4-2

cdr3_aa: ASSQEPGQVDGYT
cdr3_length: 13
j_call: TRBJ1-2
v_call: TRBV4-1

cdr3_aa: ASSGPEGYGYT
cdr3_length: 11
j_call: TRBJ1-2
v_call: TRBV6-1

cdr3_aa: SVGSSLSYEQY
cdr3_length: 11
j_call: TRBJ2-7
v_call: TRBV29-1

cdr3_aa: ASNPGQGETQY
cdr3_length: 11
j_call: TRBJ2-5
v_call: TRBV5-8

cdr3_aa: ASSLDRVAGYQETQY
cdr3_length: 15
j_call: TRBJ2-5
v_call: TRBV11-2

cdr3_aa: ANLSTEAF
cdr3_length: 8
j_call: TRBJ1-1
v_call: TRBV5-8

cdr3_aa: ASSKLGSGTDSYNEQF
cdr3_length: 16
j_call: TRBJ2-1
v_call: TRBV21-1

cdr3_aa: ASSVTGGVEAF
cdr3_length: 11
j_call: TRBJ1-1
v_call: TRBV6-1

cdr3_aa: ASSDRGNEQF
cdr3_length: 10
j_call: TRBJ2-1
v_call: TRBV9

cdr3_aa: ASSEFGGTNEKLF
cdr3_length: 13
j_call: TRBJ1-4
v_call: TRBV6-4

cdr3_aa: ASSLAPQLAGASSYNEQF
cdr3_length: 18
j_call: TRBJ2-1
v_call: TRBV5-1

cdr3_aa: ASSSRDIQY
cdr3_length: 9
j_call: TRBJ2-4
v_call: TRBV27

cdr3_aa: ASSFRGIPGNQPQH
cdr3_length: 14
j_call: TRBJ1-5
v_call: TRBV7-8

cdr3_aa: ASSWTGNTIY
cdr3_length: 10
j_call: TRBJ1-3
v_call: TRBV19

cdr3_aa: ASGNTGESYEQY
cdr3_length: 12
j_call: TRBJ2-7
v_call: TRBV12-5

cdr3_aa: ASSPPGRGEQF
cdr3_length: 11
j_call: TRBJ2-1
v_call: TRBV18

cdr3_aa: ASRRDSHADTQY
cdr3_length: 12
j_call: TRBJ2-3
v_call: TRBV2

cdr3_aa: ASSIHGANYGYT
cdr3_length: 12
j_call: TRBJ1-2
v_call: TRBV19

cdr3_aa: ASSQSVQNTTYEQY
cdr3_length: 14
j_call: TRBJ2-7
v_call: TRBV23-1

cdr3_aa: AWSVSRGYT
cdr3_length: 9
j_call: TRBJ1-2
v_call: TRBV30

cdr3_aa: ASSMEGTGRQPQH
cdr3_length: 13
j_call: TRBJ1-5
v_call: TRBV19

cdr3_aa: ASSPHQNTEAF
cdr3_length: 11
j_call: TRBJ1-1
v_call: TRBV7-2

cdr3_aa: ASSDQGSNQPQH
cdr3_length: 12
j_call: TRBJ1-5
v_call: TRBV10-2

cdr3_aa: ASSQKQGVEEQY
cdr3_length: 12
j_call: TRBJ2-7
v_call: TRBV5-4

cdr3_aa: ASSPGYEQY
cdr3_length: 9
j_call: TRBJ2-7
v_call: TRBV5-1

cdr3_aa: ASSESTQTSGTGELF
cdr3_length: 15
j_call: TRBJ2-2
v_call: TRBV10-1

cdr3_aa: ASSVGAGWGDTQY
cdr3_length: 13
j_call: TRBJ2-3
v_call: TRBV9

cdr3_aa: ASSVEGSGNEQF
cdr3_length: 12
j_call: TRBJ2-1
v_call: TRBV9

cdr3_aa: ASSLDRADTEAF
cdr3_length: 12
j_call: TRBJ1-1
v_call: TRBV18

cdr3_aa: ASSLQGESTDTQY
cdr3_length: 13
j_call: TRBJ2-3
v_call: TRBV5-6

cdr3_aa: ASSSMAGGNEKLF
cdr3_length: 13
j_call: TRBJ1-4
v_call: TRBV19

cdr3_aa: ASSLVTANYGYT
cdr3_length: 12
j_call: TRBJ1-2
v_call: TRBV5-1

cdr3_aa: ASSYSDRGNNQPQH
cdr3_length: 14
j_call: TRBJ1-5
v_call: TRBV6-5

cdr3_aa: ASSQEGHPWTEAF
cdr3_length: 13
j_call: TRBJ1-1
v_call: TRBV4-1

cdr3_aa: ATSRGNTSGRAPDTQY
cdr3_length: 16
j_call: TRBJ2-3
v_call: TRBV15

cdr3_aa: ASRAPTKRNEQF
cdr3_length: 12
j_call: TRBJ2-1
v_call: TRBV6-1